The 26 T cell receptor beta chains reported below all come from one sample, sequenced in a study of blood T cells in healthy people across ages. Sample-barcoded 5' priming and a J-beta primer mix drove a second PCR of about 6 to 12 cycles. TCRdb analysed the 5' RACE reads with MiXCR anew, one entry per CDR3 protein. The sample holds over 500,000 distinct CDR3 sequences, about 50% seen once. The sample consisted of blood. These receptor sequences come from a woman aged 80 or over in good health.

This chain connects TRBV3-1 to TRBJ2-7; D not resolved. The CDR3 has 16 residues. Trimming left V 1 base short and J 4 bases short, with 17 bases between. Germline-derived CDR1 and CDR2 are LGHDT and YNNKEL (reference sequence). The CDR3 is CASSQGVSTPTYEQYF. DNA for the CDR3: TGTGCCAGCAGCCAAGGGGTTTCTACGCCCACATACGAGCAGTACTTC.

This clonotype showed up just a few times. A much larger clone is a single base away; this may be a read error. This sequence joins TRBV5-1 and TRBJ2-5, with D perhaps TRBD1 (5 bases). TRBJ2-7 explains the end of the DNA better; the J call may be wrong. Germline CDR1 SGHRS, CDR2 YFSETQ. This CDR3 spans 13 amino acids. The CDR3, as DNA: TGCGCCAGCAGCTTGGAGGCGGACACCGAGCAGTACTTC. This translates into CASSLEADTEQYF.

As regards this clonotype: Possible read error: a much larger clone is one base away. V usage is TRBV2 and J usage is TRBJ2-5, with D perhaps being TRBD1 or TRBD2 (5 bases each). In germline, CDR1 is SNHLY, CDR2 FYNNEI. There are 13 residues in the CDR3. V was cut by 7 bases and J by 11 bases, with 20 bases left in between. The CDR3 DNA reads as TGTGCCAGCACGGTCGGGACCTACAATGAGCAGTACTTC. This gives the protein CASTVGTYNEQYF.

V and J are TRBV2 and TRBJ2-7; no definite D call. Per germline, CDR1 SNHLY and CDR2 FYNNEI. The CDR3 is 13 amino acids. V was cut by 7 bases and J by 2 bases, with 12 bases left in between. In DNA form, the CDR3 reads TGTGCCAGCAAGGCGTCAAGCCCCTACGAGCAGTACTTC. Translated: CASKASSPYEQYF. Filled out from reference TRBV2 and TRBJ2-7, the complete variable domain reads EPEVTQTPSHQVTQMGQEVILRCVPISNHLYFYWYRQILGQKVEFLVSFYNNEISEKSEIFDDQFSVERPDGSNFTLKIRSTKLEDSAMYFCASKASSPYEQYFGPGTRLTVT.

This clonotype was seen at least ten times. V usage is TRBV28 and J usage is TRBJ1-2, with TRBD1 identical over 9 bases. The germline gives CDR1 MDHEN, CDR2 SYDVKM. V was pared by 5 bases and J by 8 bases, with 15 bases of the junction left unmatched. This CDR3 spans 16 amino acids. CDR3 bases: TGTGCCAGCAGTCCAATACCGGGACAGGGAAGTGTGGGCTACACCTTC. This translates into CASSPIPGQGSVGYTF.

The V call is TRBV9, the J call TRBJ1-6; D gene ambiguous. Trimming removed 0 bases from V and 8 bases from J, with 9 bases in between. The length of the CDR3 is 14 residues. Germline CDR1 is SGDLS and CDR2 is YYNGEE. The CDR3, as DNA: TGTGCCAGCAGCGTAGACGGACTGGATTCACCCCTCCACTTT. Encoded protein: CASSVDGLDSPLHF.

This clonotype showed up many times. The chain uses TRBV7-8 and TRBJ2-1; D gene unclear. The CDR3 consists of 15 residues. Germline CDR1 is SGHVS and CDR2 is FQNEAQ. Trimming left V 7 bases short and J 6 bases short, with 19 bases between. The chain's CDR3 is CASNEDWGTPNEQFF. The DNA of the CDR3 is TGTGCCAGCAACGAGGATTGGGGAACCCCCAATGAGCAGTTCTTC.

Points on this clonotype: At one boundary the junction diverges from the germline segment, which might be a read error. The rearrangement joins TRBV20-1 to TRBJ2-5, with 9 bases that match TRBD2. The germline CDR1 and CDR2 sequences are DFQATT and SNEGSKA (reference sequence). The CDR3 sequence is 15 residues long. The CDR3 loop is CSARVAGDYQETQYF. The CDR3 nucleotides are TGCAGCGCTAGAGTAGCGGGGGACTACCAAGAGACCCAGTACTTC.

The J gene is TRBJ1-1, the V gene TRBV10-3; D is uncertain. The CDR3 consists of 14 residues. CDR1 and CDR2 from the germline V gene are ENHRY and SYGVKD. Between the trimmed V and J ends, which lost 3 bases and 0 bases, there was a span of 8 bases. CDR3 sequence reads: CAISDTAVNTEAFF. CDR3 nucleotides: TGTGCCATCAGTGACACCGCAGTGAACACTGAAGCTTTCTTT.

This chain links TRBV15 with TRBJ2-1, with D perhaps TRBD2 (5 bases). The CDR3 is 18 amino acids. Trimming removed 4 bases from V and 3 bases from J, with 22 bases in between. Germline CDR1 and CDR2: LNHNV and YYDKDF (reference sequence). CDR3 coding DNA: TGTGCCACCAGCATAGAAACCCTTGCGGAGCGGTACTACAATGAGCAGTTCTTC. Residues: CATSIETLAERYYNEQFF.

The CDR3: CASSATTGGEKLFF. For the CDR3, the DNA is TGTGCCAGCAGCGCCACGACAGGGGGCGAAAAACTGTTTTTT. The chain is built from TRBV7-9 and TRBJ1-4; the match to TRBD1 covers 10 bases. The CDR3 spans 14 residues. Germline-derived CDR1 and CDR2 are SEHNR and FQNEAQ (reference sequence). Unmatched junction bases numbered 5, after V lost 5 bases and J lost 8 bases. The entire variable domain, with the rest obtained from reference TRBV7-9 and TRBJ1-4, is as follows: DTGVSQNPRHKITKRGQNVTFRCDPISEHNRLYWYRQTLGQGPEFLTYFQNEAQLEKSRLLSDRFSAERPKGSFSTLEIQRTEQGDSAMYLCASSATTGGEKLFFGSGTQLSVL.

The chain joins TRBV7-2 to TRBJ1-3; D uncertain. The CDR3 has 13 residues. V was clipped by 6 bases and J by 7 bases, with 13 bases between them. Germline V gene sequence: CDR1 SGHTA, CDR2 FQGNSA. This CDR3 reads CASSFYTSNTIYF. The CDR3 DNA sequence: TGTGCCAGCAGTTTCTACACATCGAACACCATATATTTT.

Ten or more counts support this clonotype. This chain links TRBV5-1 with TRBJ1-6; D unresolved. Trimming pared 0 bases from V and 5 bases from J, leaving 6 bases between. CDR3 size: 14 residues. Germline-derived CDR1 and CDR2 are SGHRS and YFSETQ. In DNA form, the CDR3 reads TGCGCCAGCAGCTTGGAAGGCAATAATTCACCCCTCCACTTT. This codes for CASSLEGNNSPLHF.

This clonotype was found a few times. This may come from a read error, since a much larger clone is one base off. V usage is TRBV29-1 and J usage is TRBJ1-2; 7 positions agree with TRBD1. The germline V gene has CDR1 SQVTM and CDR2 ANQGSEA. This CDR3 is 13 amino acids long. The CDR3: CSIKTGVGYGHTF. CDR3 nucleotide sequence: TGCAGCATAAAAACAGGGGTGGGCTATGGCCACACCTTC.

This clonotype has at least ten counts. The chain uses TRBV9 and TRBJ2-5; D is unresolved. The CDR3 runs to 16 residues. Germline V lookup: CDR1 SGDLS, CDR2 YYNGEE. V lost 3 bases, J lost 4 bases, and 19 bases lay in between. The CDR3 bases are TGTGCCAGCAGCGAAGGAAGCCAGTTTCGTCGAGAGACCCAGTACTTC. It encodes CASSEGSQFRRETQYF.

In DNA form, the CDR3 reads TGTGCCAGCAGTGCCCAGGGGTTACACGAGCAGTACTTC. This gives the protein CASSAQGLHEQYF. The chain employs TRBV25-1 and TRBJ2-7; perhaps TRBD1 as D (6 bases). Germline loops: CDR1 MGHDK, CDR2 SYGVNS. Trimming stripped 4 bases from V and 5 bases from J, with 12 bases between. The CDR3 has 13 residues.

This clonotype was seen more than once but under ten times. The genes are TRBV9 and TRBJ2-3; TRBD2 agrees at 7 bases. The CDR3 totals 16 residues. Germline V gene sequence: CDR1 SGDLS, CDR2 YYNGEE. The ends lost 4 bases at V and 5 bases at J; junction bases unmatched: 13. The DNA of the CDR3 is TGTGCCAGCAGCCCCCGGGCTAGCGGTCTTAAAGATACGCAGTATTTT. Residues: CASSPRASGLKDTQYF.

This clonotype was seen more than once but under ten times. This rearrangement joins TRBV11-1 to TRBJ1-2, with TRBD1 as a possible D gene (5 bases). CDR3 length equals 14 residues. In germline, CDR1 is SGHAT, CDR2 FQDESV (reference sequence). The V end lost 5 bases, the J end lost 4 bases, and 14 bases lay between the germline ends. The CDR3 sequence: CASSPGLLSYGYTF. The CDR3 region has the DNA TGTGCCAGCAGCCCAGGGTTGCTGAGCTATGGCTACACCTTC.

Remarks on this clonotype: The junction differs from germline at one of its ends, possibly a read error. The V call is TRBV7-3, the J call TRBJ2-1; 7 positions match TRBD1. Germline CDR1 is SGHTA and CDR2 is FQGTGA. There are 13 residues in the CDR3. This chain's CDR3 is CVSSFYRGNEQFF. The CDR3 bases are TGTGTCAGCAGCTTCTACAGGGGCAATGAGCAGTTCTTC.

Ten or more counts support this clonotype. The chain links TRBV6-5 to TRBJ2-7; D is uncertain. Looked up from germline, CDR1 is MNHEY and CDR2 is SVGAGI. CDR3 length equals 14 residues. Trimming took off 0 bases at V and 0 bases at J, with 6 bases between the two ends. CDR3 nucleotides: TGTGCCAGCAGTTACTCGTCTCTCTCCTACGAGCAGTACTTC. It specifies CASSYSSLSYEQYF.

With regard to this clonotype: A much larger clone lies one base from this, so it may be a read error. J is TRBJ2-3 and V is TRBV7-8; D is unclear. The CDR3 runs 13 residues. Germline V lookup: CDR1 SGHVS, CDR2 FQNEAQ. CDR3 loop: CASSPRLADAQYF. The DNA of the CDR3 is TGTGCCAGCAGCCCCCGGTTGGCAGATGCGCAGTATTTT.

The CDR3 spells CSAPGGAGRTTEAFF. The CDR3 bases are TGCAGTGCTCCAGGGGGGGCAGGGAGGACCACTGAAGCTTTCTTT. The chain links TRBV20-1 to TRBJ1-1; TRBD1 matches 7 bases. V was pared by 5 bases and J by 4 bases, with 13 bases of the junction left unmatched. CDR1 and CDR2 (germline): DFQATT, SNEGSKA (reference sequence). The CDR3 has 15 amino acids.

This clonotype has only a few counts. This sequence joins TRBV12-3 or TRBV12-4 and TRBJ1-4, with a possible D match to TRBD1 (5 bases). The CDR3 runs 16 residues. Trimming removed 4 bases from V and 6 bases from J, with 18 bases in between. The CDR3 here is CASSSHPGTGDEKLFF. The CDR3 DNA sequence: TGTGCCAGCAGTTCGCATCCCGGGACCGGGGATGAAAAACTGTTTTTT.

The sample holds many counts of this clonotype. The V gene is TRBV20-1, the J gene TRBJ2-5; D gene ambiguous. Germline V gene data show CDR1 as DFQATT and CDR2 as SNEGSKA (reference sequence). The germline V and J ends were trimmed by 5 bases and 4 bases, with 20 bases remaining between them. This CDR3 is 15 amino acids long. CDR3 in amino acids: CSAEAFTPGGETQYF. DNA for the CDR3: TGCAGTGCTGAAGCGTTCACCCCGGGCGGAGAGACCCAGTACTTC.

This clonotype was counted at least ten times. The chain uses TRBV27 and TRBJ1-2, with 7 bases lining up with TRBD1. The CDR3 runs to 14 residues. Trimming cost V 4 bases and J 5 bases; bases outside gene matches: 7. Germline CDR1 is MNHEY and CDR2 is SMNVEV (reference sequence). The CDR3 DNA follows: TGTGCCAGCAGTTCCCAAGACAGGGTTTATGGCTACACCTTC. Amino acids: CASSSQDRVYGYTF.

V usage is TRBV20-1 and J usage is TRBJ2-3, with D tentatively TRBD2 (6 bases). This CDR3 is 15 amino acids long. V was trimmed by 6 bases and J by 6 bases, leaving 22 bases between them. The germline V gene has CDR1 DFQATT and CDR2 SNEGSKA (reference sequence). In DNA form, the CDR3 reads TGCAGTGCAGATGTTCAGGGAGGCACTGTGGATACGCAGTATTTT. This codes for CSADVQGGTVDTQYF.